The 17 T cell receptor beta chains given below trace back to one sample, sequenced in a study of shared clonotypes between healthy human individuals. Clones were read by immunoSEQ multiplex PCR, and TCRdb kept only the in-frame ones, dropping some. Of 950,000 to 1,100,000 clones in the sample, about 75% were seen once. Input material: memory CD4+ T cells sorted from blood. Subset of the sample: CD45RA-negative fraction. These TCRs come from a man aged 18 to 30 in good health.

A single count supports this clone. This chain links TRBV9 with TRBJ2-5; 8 bases are shared with TRBD1. CDR3 length equals 17 residues. V lost 4 bases, J lost 4 bases, and 15 bases stayed unmatched. Germline CDR1 SGDLS, CDR2 YYNGEE. The CDR3 DNA reads as TGTGCCAGCAGCCAGAGGGGGGACAGGAAGGTAGGAGAGACCCAGTACTTC. Protein product: CASSQRGDRKVGETQYF.

The rearrangement joins TRBV5-4 to TRBJ2-7; D not resolved. V was shortened by 4 bases and J by 2 bases, with 13 bases between the two germline ends. Germline CDR1 and CDR2: SGHNT and YYREEE (reference sequence). The CDR3 is 14 amino acids. CDR3 sequence: CASSGAPGPYEQYF. The DNA for the CDR3 is TGTGCCAGCAGCGGCGCTCCGGGCCCCTACGAGCAGTACTTC.

The chain recombines TRBV5-1 with TRBJ1-2; 12 bases match TRBD1. CDR3 size: 16 residues. V trimming: 6 bases; J trimming: 1 base; junction bases outside the gene matches: 7. CDR1 is SGHRS and CDR2 is YFSETQ in the germline V gene. CDR3 bases: TGCGCCAGCACCGCGGGACAGGGGGCCCTTAACTATGGCTACACCTTC. Protein sequence: CASTAGQGALNYGYTF.

The chain couples TRBV28 to TRBJ1-5; D is unresolved. The germline V gene has CDR1 MDHEN and CDR2 SYDVKM. The V end was cut by 5 bases, the J end by 4 bases, with 12 bases between. The CDR3 is 14 amino acids. The chain's CDR3 is CASSTTSRNQPQHF. The CDR3 DNA reads TGTGCCAGCAGTACAACCTCCAGGAATCAGCCCCAGCATTTT.

This chain uses TRBV27 with TRBJ2-5, with D maybe TRBD2 (5 bases). V gave up 6 bases and J gave up 2 bases, with 13 bases separating them. The germline CDR1 and CDR2 sequences are MNHEY and SMNVEV (reference sequence). The CDR3 contains 14 residues. The CDR3 protein is CASSPPGRQETQYF. As DNA, the CDR3 is TGTGCCAGCAGCCCCCCGGGAAGGCAAGAGACCCAGTACTTC.

This clone has just a few counts. The chain joins TRBV10-3 to TRBJ1-4; D gene uncertain. Germline V lookup: CDR1 ENHRY, CDR2 SYGVKD. The CDR3 has 13 amino acids. Trimming pared 9 bases from V and 5 bases from J, leaving 13 bases between. CDR3 loop: CAISRLENEKLFF. The CDR3 bases are TGTGCCATTTCACGTCTCGAAAATGAAAAACTGTTTTTT.

This sequence joins TRBV6-1 and TRBJ1-2, with D possibly TRBD1 on 5 matching bases. The V and J ends lost 6 bases and 8 bases respectively, with 13 bases between them. There are 12 residues in the CDR3. CDR1 MNHNS and CDR2 SASEGT come from the germline V gene. The chain's CDR3 is CASSHWGEGYTF. CDR3 nucleotide sequence: TGTGCCAGCAGCCATTGGGGGGAGGGCTACACCTTC.

The chain carries TRBV7-8 and TRBJ1-4; no clear D. The V gene lost 1 base and the J gene lost 3 bases, with 6 bases spanning the gap. CDR3 length: 14 amino acids. Germline V CDR1 and CDR2: SGHVS, FQNEAQ. The CDR3 sequence is CASSLVAANEKLFF. For the CDR3, the DNA is TGTGCCAGCAGCTTAGTGGCAGCTAATGAAAAACTGTTTTTT. Drawing the rest from reference TRBV7-8 and TRBJ1-4, the complete variable domain is GAGVSQSPRYKVAKRGQDVALRCDPISGHVSLFWYQQALGQGPEFLTYFQNEAQLDKSGLPSDRFFAERPEGSVSTLKIQRTQQEDSAVYLCASSLVAANEKLFFGSGTQLSVL.

The chain combines TRBV6-1 with TRBJ1-2; D not resolved. The CDR3 spans 15 residues. The V gene lost 0 bases and the J gene lost 6 bases, with 14 bases spanning the gap. Germline V gene sequence: CDR1 MNHNS, CDR2 SASEGT. This chain's CDR3 is CASSEAWVGLDGYTF. Here the CDR3 DNA reads TGTGCCAGCAGTGAAGCGTGGGTGGGCTTAGATGGCTACACCTTC.

This sequence joins TRBV5-4 and TRBJ2-6; weak D call: TRBD1 (6 bases). Trimming left V 4 bases short and J 0 bases short, with 17 bases between. This CDR3 has 18 residues. Germline CDR1 and CDR2: SGHNT and YYREEE (reference sequence). This chain's CDR3 is CASSLLSGVYSGANVLTF. CDR3 nucleotides: TGTGCCAGCAGCCTGCTCTCAGGGGTGTACTCTGGGGCCAACGTCCTGACTTTC. The full variable domain, in which reference TRBV5-4 and TRBJ2-6 provide the parts outside the CDR3, is ETGVTQSPTHLIKTRGQQVTLRCSSQSGHNTVSWYQQALGQGPQFIFQYYREEENGRGNFPPRFSGLQFPNYSSELNVNALELDDSALYLCASSLLSGVYSGANVLTFGAGSRLTVL.

CDR3 amino acids: CASSQGTGGSNQPQHF. The CDR3 DNA reads TGTGCCAGCAGCCAAGGGACAGGGGGAAGCAATCAGCCCCAGCATTTT. The chain employs TRBV4-2 and TRBJ1-5, with 10 bases matching TRBD1. The CDR3 has 16 amino acids. Trimming at V came to 1 base and at J to 1 base, leaving 1 base not matched to a gene. The V gene's germline CDR1 is LGHNA and CDR2 YNFKEQ.

The rearrangement links TRBV15 to TRBJ2-4, with 8 positions matching TRBD1. The germline gives CDR1 LNHNV, CDR2 YYDKDF (reference sequence). The CDR3 is made up of 14 amino acids. J lost 7 bases, V lost 4 bases, and 6 bases had no gene match. The CDR3 sequence is CATSTGQGFNIQYF. Here the CDR3 DNA reads TGTGCCACCAGCACCGGACAGGGTTTCAACATTCAGTACTTC.

This clone has a handful of counts. The CDR3 DNA sequence: TGCAGTGCTACCCTGGGAAACATTCAGTACTTC. Translating it yields CSATLGNIQYF. The chain combines TRBV20-1 with TRBJ2-4, with no clear D. CDR3 length equals 11 residues. With 4 bases removed from V and 6 bases from J, the gap between germline ends came to 7 bases. In germline, CDR1 is DFQATT, CDR2 SNEGSKA (reference sequence).

Worth noting for this clone: Other DNA sequences within the sample encode an identical CDR3. V usage is TRBV18 and J usage is TRBJ1-5; D call uncertain. Per the germline V gene, CDR1 is KGHSH and CDR2 is LQKENI. V lost 3 bases, J lost 3 bases, and 9 bases lay in between. CDR3 size: 14 residues. CDR3 coding DNA: TGTGCCAGCTCACCGGGGAGAGTCAATCAGCCCCAGCATTTT. Protein: CASSPGRVNQPQHF.

V usage is TRBV7-2 and J usage is TRBJ2-1; tentatively, D is TRBD1 or TRBD2 (5 bases each). CDR1 SGHTA and CDR2 FQGNSA come from the germline V gene. Trimming shortened V by 6 bases and J by 6 bases, and 9 bases separated the two germline ends. The CDR3 is 12 residues long. The DNA for the CDR3 is TGTGCCAGCAGGGGGGTTGCCAATGAGCAGTTCTTC. Its translation: CASRGVANEQFF.

The table lists this clone with a count of one. V is TRBV7-2 and J is TRBJ2-1; D unclear. The germline gives CDR1 SGHTA, CDR2 FQGNSA. The CDR3 loop spans 13 amino acids. The germline V and J ends were trimmed by 1 base and 6 bases, with 7 bases remaining between them. CDR3 region: CASSLGYSNEQFF. CDR3 nucleotide sequence: TGTGCCAGCAGCTTAGGCTACAGCAATGAGCAGTTCTTC.

The chain couples TRBV18 to TRBJ2-5, with 7 positions matching TRBD2. Unmatched junction bases numbered 3, after V lost 2 bases and J lost 12 bases. Germline V gives CDR1 KGHSH, CDR2 LQKENI. The CDR3 is 11 amino acids. CDR3 DNA sequence: TGTGCCAGCTCACCAGGGACTATCGAGTACTTC. It yields the protein CASSPGTIEYF.